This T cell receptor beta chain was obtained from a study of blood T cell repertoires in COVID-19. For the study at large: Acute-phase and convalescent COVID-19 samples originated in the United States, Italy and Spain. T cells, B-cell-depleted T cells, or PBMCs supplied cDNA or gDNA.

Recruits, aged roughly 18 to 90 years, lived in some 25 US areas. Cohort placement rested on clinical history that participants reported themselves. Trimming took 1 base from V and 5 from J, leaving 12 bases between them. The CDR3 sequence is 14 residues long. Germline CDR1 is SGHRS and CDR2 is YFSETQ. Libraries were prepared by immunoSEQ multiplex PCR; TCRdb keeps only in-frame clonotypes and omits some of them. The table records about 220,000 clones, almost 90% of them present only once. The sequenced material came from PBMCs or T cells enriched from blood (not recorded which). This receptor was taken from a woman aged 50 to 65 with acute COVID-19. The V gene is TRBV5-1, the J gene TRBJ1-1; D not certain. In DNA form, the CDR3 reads TGCGCCAGCAGCTTGACCGCTGCGGGGACTGAAGCTTTCTTT. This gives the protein CASSLTAAGTEAFF.